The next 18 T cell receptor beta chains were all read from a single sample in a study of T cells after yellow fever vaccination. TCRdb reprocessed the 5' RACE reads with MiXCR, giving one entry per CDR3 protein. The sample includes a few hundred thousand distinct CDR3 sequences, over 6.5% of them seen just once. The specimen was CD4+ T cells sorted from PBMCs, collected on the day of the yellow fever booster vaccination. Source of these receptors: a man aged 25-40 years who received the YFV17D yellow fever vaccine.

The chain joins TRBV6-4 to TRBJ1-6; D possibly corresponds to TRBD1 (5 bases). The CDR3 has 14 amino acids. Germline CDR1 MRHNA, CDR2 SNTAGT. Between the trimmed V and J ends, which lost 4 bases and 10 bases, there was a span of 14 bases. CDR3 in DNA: TGTGCCAGCAGTGCGGGACTTCCTGGCTCACCCCTCCACTTT. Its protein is CASSAGLPGSPLHF.

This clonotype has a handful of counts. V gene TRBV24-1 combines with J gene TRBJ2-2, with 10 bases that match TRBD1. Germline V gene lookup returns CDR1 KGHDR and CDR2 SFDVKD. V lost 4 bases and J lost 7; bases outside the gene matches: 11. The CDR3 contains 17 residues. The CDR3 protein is CATSEPPGQGMGGELFF. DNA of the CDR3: TGTGCCACCAGTGAGCCCCCGGGACAGGGGATGGGCGGGGAGCTGTTTTTT.

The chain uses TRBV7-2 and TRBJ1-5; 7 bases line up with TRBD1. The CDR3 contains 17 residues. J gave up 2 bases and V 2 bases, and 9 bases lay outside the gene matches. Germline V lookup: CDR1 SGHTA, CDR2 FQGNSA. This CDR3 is CASSLSATGAGNQPQHF. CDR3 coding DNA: TGTGCCAGCAGCTTAAGTGCTACAGGGGCCGGCAATCAGCCCCAGCATTTT.

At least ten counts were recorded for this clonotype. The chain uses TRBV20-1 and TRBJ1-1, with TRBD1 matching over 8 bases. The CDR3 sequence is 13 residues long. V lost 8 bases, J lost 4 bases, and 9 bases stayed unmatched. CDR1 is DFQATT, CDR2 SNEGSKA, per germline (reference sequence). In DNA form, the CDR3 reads TGCAGTTCCCGGACAGGGATGAGCACTGAAGCTTTCTTT. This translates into CSSRTGMSTEAFF.

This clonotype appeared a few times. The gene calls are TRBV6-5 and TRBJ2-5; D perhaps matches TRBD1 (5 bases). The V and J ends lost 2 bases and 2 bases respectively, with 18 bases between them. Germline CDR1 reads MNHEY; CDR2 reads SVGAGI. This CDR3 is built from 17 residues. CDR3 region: CASSYLSGRVKQETQYF. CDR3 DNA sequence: TGTGCCAGCAGTTACCTGTCGGGCAGGGTGAAACAAGAGACCCAGTACTTC.

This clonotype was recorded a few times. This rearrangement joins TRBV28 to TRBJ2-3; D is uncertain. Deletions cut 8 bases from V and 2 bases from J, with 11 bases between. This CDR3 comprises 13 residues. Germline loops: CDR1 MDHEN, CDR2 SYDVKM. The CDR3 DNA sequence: TGTGCCAGCCTCCGAATCCCCACAGATACGCAGTATTTT. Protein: CASLRIPTDTQYF. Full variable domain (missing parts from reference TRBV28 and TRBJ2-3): DVKVTQSSRYLVKRTGEKVFLECVQDMDHENMFWYRQDPGLGLRLIYFSYDVKMKEKGDIPEGYSVSREKKERFSLILESASTNQTSMYLCASLRIPTDTQYFGPGTRLTVL.

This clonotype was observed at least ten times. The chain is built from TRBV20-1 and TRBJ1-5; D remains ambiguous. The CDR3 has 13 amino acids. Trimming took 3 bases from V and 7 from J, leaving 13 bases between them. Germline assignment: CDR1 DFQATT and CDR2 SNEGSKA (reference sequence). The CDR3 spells CSASRGEEQPQHF. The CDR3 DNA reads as TGCAGTGCTAGTCGGGGAGAGGAGCAGCCCCAGCATTTT.

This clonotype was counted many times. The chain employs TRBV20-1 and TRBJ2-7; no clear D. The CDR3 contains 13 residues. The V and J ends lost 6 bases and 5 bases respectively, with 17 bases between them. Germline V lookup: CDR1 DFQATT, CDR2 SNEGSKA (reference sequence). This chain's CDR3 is CSAQGLSDHEQYF. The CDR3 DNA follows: TGCAGTGCCCAAGGGCTTTCGGACCACGAGCAGTACTTC.

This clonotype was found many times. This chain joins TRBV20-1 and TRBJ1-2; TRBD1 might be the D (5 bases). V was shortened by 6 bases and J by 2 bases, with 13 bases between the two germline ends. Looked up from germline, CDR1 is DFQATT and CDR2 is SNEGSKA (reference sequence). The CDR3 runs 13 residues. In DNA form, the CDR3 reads TGCAGTGCAACTGGGACGGAGAACTATGGCTACACCTTC. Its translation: CSATGTENYGYTF.

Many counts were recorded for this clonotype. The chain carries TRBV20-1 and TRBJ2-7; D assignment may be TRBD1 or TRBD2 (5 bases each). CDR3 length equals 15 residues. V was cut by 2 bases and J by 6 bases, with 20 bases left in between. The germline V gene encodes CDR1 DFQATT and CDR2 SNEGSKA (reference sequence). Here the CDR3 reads CSARSSLGTVGEQYF. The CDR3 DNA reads TGCAGTGCTAGATCTTCCCTCGGGACCGTGGGCGAGCAGTACTTC.

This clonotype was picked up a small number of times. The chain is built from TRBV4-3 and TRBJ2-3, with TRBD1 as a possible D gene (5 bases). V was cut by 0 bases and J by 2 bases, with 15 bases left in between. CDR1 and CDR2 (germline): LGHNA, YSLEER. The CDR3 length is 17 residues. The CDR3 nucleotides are TGCGCCAGCAGCCAAGATCCCGGACACCCGTTCACAGATACGCAGTATTTT. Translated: CASSQDPGHPFTDTQYF.

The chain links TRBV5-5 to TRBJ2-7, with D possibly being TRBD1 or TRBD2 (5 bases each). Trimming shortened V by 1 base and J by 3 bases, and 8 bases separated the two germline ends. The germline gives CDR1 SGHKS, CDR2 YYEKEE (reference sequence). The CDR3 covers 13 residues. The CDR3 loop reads CASSLTGHYEQYF. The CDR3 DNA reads TGTGCCAGCAGCTTGACGGGGCACTACGAGCAGTACTTC.

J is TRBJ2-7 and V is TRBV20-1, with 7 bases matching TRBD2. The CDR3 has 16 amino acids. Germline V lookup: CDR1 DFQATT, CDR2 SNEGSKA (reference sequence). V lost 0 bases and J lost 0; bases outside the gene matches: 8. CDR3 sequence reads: CSARDLLAVISYEQYF. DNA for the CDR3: TGCAGTGCTAGAGACCTCCTAGCGGTGATCTCCTACGAGCAGTACTTC.

The CDR3 loop reads CAWTDGGEGQFF. The CDR3 DNA follows: TGTGCCTGGACCGATGGCGGGGAGGGACAGTTCTTC. J is TRBJ2-1 and V is TRBV30, with 7 bases identical to TRBD2. Germline CDR1 is GTSNPN and CDR2 is SVGIG (reference sequence). The trim removed 4 bases at V and 13 bases at J, leaving 10 bases unmatched. The CDR3 has 12 amino acids.

The CDR3 nucleotides are TGTGCCAGCAGTTACTCCCCGGGCTGGACCAATGAGCAGTTCTTC. Its translation: CASSYSPGWTNEQFF. The V gene is TRBV6-5, the J gene TRBJ2-1; D remains ambiguous. CDR3 length: 15 residues. Germline CDR1 MNHEY, CDR2 SVGAGI. V shed 0 bases and J shed 6 bases, with 12 bases lying between them.

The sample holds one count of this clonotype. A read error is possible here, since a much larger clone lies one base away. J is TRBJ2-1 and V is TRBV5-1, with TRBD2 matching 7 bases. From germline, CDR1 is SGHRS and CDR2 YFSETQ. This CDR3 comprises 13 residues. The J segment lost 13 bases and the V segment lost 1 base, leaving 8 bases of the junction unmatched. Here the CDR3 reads CASSLLVRESQFF. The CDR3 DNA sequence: TGCGCCAGCAGCTTGCTTGTGCGGGAGTCTCAGTTCTTC.

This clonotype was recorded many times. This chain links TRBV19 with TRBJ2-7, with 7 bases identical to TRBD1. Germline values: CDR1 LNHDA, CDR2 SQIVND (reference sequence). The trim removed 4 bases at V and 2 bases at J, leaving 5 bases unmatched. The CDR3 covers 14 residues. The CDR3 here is CASSRDSFAYEQYF. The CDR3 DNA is TGTGCCAGTAGTAGGGACAGTTTCGCCTACGAGCAGTACTTC. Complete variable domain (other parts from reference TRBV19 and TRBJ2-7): DGGITQSPKYLFRKEGQNVTLSCEQNLNHDAMYWYRQDPGQGLRLIYYSQIVNDFQKGDIAEGYSVSREKKESFPLTVTSAQKNPTAFYLCASSRDSFAYEQYFGPGTRLTVT.

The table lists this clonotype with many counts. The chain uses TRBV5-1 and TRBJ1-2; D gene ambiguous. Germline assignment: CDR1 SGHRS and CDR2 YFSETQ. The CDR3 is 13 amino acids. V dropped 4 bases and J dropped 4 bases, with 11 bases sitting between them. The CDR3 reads CASSPGILYGYTF. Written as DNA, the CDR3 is TGCGCCAGCAGCCCGGGCATACTCTATGGCTACACCTTC.